This is a list of T cell receptor beta chains from one sample in a study of control samples from healthy donors and cancer patients. Clones were read by immunoSEQ multiplex PCR, and TCRdb kept only the in-frame ones, dropping some. The table shows about 53,000 clones, with about 90% occurring only once. The sample comprised PBMCs. These receptors came from a man between 60 and 75 years old with head and neck cancer. Each CDR3 is given with its conserved first and last residue. A D gene is named only where the DNA matches it firmly. Clone size is given for some rows only: seen once, a few or many times, or a class if the clone is expanded.

. | TRBJ2-1 | . | 15 | TRBV9 | TGTGCCAGCAGCCCAGGGACCGCTTCACACAATGAGCAGTTCTTC | CASSPGTASHNEQFF
large | TRBJ2-1 | . | 12 | TRBV13 | TGTGCCAGCACCACAGGTAGCAATGAGCAGTTCTTC | CASTTGSNEQFF
. | TRBJ1-2 | . | 13 | TRBV3-1/TRBV3-2 | TGTGCCAGCAGCCCCCAGGGGAACTATGGCTACACCTTC | CASSPQGNYGYTF
few | TRBJ2-6 | . | 15 | TRBV10-3 | TGTGCCATCAGTGACTCGGCTTCTGGGGCCAACGTCCTGACTTTC | CAISDSASGANVLTF
. | TRBJ1-4 | TRBD1 | 15 | TRBV7-2 | TGTGCCAGCAGCTTAGTGGGGACAGCAAATGAAAAACTGTTTTTT | CASSLVGTANEKLFF
. | TRBJ1-4 | . | 18 | TRBV19 | TGTGCCAGTAGTATCTCGGCCGCCTTGAGGGCACCTAATGAAAAACTGTTTTTT | CASSISAALRAPNEKLFF
. | TRBJ2-5 | . | 14 | TRBV18 | TGTGCCAGCTCACAAAGGGACGGCCAAGAGACCCAGTACTTC | CASSQRDGQETQYF
. | TRBJ1-3 | . | 14 | TRBV19 | TGTGCCAGTACCCCCGGGACGTCTGGAAACACCATATATTTT | CASTPGTSGNTIYF
. | TRBJ2-1 | . | 16 | TRBV4-3 | TGCGCCAGCAGCCAAGGCGTGATTGGGGCCGGCAATGAGCAGTTCTTC | CASSQGVIGAGNEQFF
once | TRBJ1-1 | TRBD1 | 16 | TRBV27 | TGTGCCAGCAGTTTATCGACAGGGTCGTCGGTCACTGAAGCTTTCTTT | CASSLSTGSSVTEAFF
. | TRBJ1-4 | . | 14 | TRBV19 | TGTGCCAGTAGTACAGGGGCCGGTAATGAAAAACTGTTTTTT | CASSTGAGNEKLFF
. | TRBJ2-2 | . | 16 | TRBV9 | TGTGCCAGCAGCGTAGACCAGGCCGGCGGGACCGGGGAGCTGTTTTTT | CASSVDQAGGTGELFF
. | TRBJ2-6 | . | 15 | TRBV30 | TGTGCCTGGAGTGTAGGAAGCTCTGGGGCCAACGTCCTGACTTTC | CAWSVGSSGANVLTF
. | TRBJ2-7 | TRBD2 | 16 | TRBV19 | TGTGCCAGTAGTGAGACTAGCGCCGGGTCGTCCTACGAGCAGTACTTC | CASSETSAGSSYEQYF
. | TRBJ2-3 | . | 12 | TRBV7-6 | TGTGCCAGCAGCTTAGAGGGAGATACGCAGTATTTT | CASSLEGDTQYF
. | TRBJ2-1 | . | 13 | TRBV3-1/TRBV3-2 | TGTGCCAGCAGCCTGGTTGGGTACAATGAGCAGTTCTTC | CASSLVGYNEQFF
. | TRBJ2-7 | . | 15 | TRBV5-1 | TGCGCCAGCAGCCCCCTAACGGCACCGGGGTACGAGCAGTACTTC | CASSPLTAPGYEQYF
. | TRBJ2-1 | . | 13 | TRBV4-3 | TGCGCCAGCAGCCGGAGTGCAAACAATGAGCAGTTCTTC | CASSRSANNEQFF
. | TRBJ2-7 | . | 14 | TRBV19 | TGTGCCAGTAGTCCCACGACGGAATCCTACGAGCAGTACTTC | CASSPTTESYEQYF
. | TRBJ2-5 | . | 13 | TRBV5-6 | TGTGCCAGTAGATCATGGAATAGGGAGACCCAGTACTTC | CASRSWNRETQYF
. | TRBJ2-3 | TRBD2 | 16 | TRBV7-3 | TGTGCCAGCAGCTTTGGCGTTAGCGGGATCACAGATACGCAGTATTTT | CASSFGVSGITDTQYF
. | TRBJ2-7 | TRBD2 | 14 | TRBV28 | TGTGCCAGCAGGCCAGGACTAGCGGATTACGAGCAGTACTTC | CASRPGLADYEQYF
. | TRBJ2-7 | . | 15 | TRBV6-2/TRBV6-3 | TGTGCCAGCAGTGACCCCTCGACAGACAGCTACGAGCAGTACTTC | CASSDPSTDSYEQYF
. | TRBJ1-2 | TRBD1 | 14 | TRBV4-1 | TGCGCCAGCAGCCAAGGGAAGGGGGCGTCTAGCTACACCTTC | CASSQGKGASSYTF
. | TRBJ1-5 | TRBD1 | 15 | TRBV6-5 | TGTGCCAGCAGTAGGGACAGGGCAGAGGATCAGCCCCAGCATTTT | CASSRDRAEDQPQHF
. | TRBJ2-1 | . | 12 | TRBV18 | TGTGCCAGCTCACCGGGGACGAGTGAGCAGTTCTTC | CASSPGTSEQFF
. | TRBJ2-5 | TRBD1 | 17 | TRBV28 | TGTGCCAGCAGTTTACGAAGACAGGGCTCCTACCAAGAGACCCAGTACTTC | CASSLRRQGSYQETQYF
. | TRBJ2-3 | . | 14 | TRBV7-2 | TGTGCCAGCAGCTGGGGGAGCTTCACAGATACGCAGTATTTT | CASSWGSFTDTQYF
. | TRBJ2-3 | . | 12 | TRBV7-2 | TGTGCCAGCAGCTCCTACACAGATACGCAGTATTTT | CASSSYTDTQYF
. | TRBJ1-2 | . | 16 | TRBV7-9 | TGTGCCAGCAGCTTATGGCTACAGGCCACTAACTATGGCTACACCTTC | CASSLWLQATNYGYTF
. | TRBJ2-2 | . | 13 | TRBV24-1 | TGTGCCACCAGTCCTATGGGAGCCGGGGAGCTGTTTTTT | CATSPMGAGELFF
. | TRBJ1-5 | TRBD1 | 14 | TRBV6-5 | TGTGCCAGCACCGCTCAGGGGGCTAGGCAGCCCCAGCATTTT | CASTAQGARQPQHF
. | TRBJ2-3 | . | 16 | TRBV2 | TGTGCCAGCAGGAAAGGGGGGAGCCGTAACACAGATACGCAGTATTTT | CASRKGGSRNTDTQYF
. | TRBJ2-3 | TRBD2 | 15 | TRBV7-8 | TGTGCCAGCAGCTTATTTCTAGCGGAGGAGGATACGCAGTATTTT | CASSLFLAEEDTQYF
. | TRBJ1-1 | . | 14 | TRBV6-5 | TGTGCCAGCAGTCCACAGCATCTGAACACTGAAGCTTTCTTT | CASSPQHLNTEAFF
. | TRBJ2-3 | TRBD2 | 16 | TRBV11-2 | TGTGCCAGCAGCCTCCTTAGCGGGCCCAGCACAGATACGCAGTATTTT | CASSLLSGPSTDTQYF
few | TRBJ1-3 | . | 11 | TRBV7-8 | TGTGCCAGCAGCGCTCAAAACACCATATATTTT | CASSAQNTIYF
. | TRBJ2-7 | . | 15 | TRBV12-1 | TGTGCCAGCAGCTTTCGGACAGGGGTGCCCCTCGAGCAGTACTTC | CASSFRTGVPLEQYF
. | TRBJ1-4 | TRBD1 | 16 | TRBV24-1 | TGTGCCACCAGTCCATCCCCCGGGACAGACAATGAAAAACTGTTTTTT | CATSPSPGTDNEKLFF
. | TRBJ1-1 | . | 13 | TRBV27 | TGTGCCAGCAGCCTACAGTACTACACTGAAGCTTTCTTT | CASSLQYYTEAFF